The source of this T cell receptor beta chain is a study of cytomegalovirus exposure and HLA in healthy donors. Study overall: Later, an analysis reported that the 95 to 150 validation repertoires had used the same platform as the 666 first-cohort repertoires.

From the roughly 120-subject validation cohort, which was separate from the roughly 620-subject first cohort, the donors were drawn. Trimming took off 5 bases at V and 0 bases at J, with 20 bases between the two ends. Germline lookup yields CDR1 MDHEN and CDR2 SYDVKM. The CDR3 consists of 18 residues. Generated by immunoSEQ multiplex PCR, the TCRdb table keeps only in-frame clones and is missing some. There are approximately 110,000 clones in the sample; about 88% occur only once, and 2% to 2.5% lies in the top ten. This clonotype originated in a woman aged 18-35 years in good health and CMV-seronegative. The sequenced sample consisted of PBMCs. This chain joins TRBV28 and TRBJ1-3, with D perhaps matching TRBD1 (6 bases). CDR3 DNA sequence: TGTGCCAGCAGTCCCCTAGGTCAGGGGTTGAGCTCTGGAAACACCATATATTTT. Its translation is CASSPLGQGLSSGNTIYF. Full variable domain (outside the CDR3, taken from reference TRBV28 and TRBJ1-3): DVKVTQSSRYLVKRTGEKVFLECVQDMDHENMFWYRQDPGLGLRLIYFSYDVKMKEKGDIPEGYSVSREKKERFSLILESASTNQTSMYLCASSPLGQGLSSGNTIYFGEGSWLTVV.